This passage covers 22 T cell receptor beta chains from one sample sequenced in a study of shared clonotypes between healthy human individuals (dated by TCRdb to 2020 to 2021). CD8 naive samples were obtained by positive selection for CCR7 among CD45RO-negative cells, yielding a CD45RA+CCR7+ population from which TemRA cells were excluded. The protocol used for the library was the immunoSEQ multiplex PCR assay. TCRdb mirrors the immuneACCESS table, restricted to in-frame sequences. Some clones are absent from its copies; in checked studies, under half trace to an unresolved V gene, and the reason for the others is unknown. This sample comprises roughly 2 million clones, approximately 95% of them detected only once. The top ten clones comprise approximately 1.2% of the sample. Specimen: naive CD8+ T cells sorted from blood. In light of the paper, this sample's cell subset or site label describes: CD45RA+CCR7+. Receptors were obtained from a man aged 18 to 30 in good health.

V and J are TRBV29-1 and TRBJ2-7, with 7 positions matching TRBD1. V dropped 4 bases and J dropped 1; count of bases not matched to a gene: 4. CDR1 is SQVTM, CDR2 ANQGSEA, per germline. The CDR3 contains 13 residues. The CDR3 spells CSVGQGWSYEQYF. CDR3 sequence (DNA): TGCAGCGTTGGACAGGGTTGGTCCTACGAGCAGTACTTC.

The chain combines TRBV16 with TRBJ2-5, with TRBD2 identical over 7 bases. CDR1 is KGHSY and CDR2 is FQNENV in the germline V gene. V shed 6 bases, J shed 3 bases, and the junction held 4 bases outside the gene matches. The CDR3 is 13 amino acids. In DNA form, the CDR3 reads TGTGCCAGCAGTCGGGACTACAAAGAGACCCAGTACTTC. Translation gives CASSRDYKETQYF.

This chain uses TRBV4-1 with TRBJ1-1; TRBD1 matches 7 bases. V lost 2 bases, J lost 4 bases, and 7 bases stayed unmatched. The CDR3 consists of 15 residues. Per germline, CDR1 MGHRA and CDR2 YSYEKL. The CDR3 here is CASSQRQGGGTEAFF. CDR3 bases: TGCGCCAGCAGCCAACGACAGGGTGGGGGCACTGAAGCTTTCTTT.

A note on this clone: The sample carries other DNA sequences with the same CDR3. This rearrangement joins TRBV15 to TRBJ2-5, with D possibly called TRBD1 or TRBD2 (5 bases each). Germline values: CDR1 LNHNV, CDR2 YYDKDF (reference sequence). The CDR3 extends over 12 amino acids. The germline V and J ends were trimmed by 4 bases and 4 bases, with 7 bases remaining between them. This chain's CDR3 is CATSTRGETQYF. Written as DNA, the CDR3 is TGTGCCACCAGCACGAGGGGAGAGACCCAGTACTTC.

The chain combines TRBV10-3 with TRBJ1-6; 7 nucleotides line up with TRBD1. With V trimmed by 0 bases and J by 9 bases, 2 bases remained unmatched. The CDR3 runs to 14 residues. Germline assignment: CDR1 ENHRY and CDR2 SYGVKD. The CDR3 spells CAISESAGGSPLHF. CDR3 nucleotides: TGTGCCATCAGTGAGTCGGCAGGGGGTTCACCCCTCCACTTT.

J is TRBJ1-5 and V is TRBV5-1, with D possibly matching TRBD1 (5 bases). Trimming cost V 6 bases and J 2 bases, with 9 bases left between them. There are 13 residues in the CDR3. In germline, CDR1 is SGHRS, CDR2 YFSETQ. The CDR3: CASTLGGNQPQHF. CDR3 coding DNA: TGCGCCAGCACCCTAGGGGGCAATCAGCCCCAGCATTTT.

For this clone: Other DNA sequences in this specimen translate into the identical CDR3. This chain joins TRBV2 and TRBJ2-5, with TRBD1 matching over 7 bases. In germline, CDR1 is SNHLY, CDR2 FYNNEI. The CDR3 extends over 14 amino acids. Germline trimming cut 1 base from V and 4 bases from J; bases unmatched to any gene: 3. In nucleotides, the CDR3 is TGTGCCAGCAGTGAAGAGGGGGCGGGAGAGACCCAGTACTTC. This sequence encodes CASSEEGAGETQYF.

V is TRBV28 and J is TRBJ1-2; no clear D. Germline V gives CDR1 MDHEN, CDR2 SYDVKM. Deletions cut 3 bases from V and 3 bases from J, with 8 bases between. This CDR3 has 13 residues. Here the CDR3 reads CASSFRRDYGYTF. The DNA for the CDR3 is TGTGCCAGCAGTTTTCGGAGGGACTATGGCTACACCTTC.

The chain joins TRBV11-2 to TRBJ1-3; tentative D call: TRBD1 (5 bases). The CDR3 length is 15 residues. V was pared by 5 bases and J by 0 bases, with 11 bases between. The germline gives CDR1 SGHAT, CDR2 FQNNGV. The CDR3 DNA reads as TGTGCCAGCAGCCGATCGGGGGGCTCTGGAAACACCATATATTTT. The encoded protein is CASSRSGGSGNTIYF. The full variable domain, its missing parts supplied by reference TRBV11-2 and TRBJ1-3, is EAGVAQSPRYKIIEKRQSVAFWCNPISGHATLYWYQQILGQGPKLLIQFQNNGVVDDSQLPKDRFSAERLKGVDSTLKIQPAKLEDSAVYLCASSRSGGSGNTIYFGEGSWLTVV.

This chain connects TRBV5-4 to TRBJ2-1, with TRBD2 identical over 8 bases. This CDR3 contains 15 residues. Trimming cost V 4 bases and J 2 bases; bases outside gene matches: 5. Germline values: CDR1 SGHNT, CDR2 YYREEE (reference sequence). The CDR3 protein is CASSTSGSPYNEQFF. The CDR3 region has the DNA TGTGCCAGCAGCACCAGCGGGAGTCCCTACAATGAGCAGTTCTTC.

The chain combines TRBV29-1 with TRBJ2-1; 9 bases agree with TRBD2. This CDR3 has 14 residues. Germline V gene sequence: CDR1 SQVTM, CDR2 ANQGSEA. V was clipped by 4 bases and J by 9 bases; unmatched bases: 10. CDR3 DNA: TGCAGCGTTGTAGTAGCGGGAGATGAGGCTGAGCAGTTCTTC. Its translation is CSVVVAGDEAEQFF.

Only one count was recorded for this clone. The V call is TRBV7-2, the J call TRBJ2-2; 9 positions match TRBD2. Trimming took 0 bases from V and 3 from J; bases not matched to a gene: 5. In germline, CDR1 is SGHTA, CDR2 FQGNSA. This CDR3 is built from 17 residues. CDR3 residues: CASSLASGRVYTGELFF. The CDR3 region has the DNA TGTGCCAGCAGCTTAGCTAGCGGGAGAGTCTACACCGGGGAGCTGTTTTTT.

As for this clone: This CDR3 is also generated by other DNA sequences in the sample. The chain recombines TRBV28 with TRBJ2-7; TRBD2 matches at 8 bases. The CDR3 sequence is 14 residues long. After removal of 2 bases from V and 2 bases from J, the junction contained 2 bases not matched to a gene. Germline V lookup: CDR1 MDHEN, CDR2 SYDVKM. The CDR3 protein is CASSLTGGPYEQYF. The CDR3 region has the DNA TGTGCCAGCAGTTTAACGGGGGGGCCCTACGAGCAGTACTTC.

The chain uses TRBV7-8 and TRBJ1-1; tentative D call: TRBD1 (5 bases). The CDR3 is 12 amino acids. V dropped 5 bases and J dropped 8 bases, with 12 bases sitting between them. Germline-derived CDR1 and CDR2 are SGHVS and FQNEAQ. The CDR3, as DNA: TGTGCCAGCAGCCCGACAGCGCCAGAAGCTTTCTTT. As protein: CASSPTAPEAFF.

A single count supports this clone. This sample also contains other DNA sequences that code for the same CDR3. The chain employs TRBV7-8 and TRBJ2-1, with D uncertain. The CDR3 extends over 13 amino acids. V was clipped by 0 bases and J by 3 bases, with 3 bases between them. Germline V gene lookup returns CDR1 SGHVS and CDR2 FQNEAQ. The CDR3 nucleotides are TGTGCCAGCAGCTTAGCTAGCTACAATGAGCAGTTCTTC. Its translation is CASSLASYNEQFF.

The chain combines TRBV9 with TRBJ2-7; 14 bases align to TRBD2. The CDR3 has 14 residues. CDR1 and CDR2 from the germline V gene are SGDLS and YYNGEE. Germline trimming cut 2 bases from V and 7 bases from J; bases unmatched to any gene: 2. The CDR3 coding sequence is TGTGCCAGCAGCGTCGGGACTAGCGGGAGTGAGCAGTACTTC. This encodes CASSVGTSGSEQYF.

CDR3 in amino acids: CASSMAGNYGYTF. In nucleotides, the CDR3 is TGTGCCAGTAGTATGGCAGGGAACTATGGCTACACCTTC. The chain has TRBV19 and TRBJ1-2; a possible D gene is TRBD1 (5 bases). Germline V lookup: CDR1 LNHDA, CDR2 SQIVND (reference sequence). CDR3 length: 13 amino acids. V lost 3 bases to trimming and J lost 2 bases, with 7 bases between them.

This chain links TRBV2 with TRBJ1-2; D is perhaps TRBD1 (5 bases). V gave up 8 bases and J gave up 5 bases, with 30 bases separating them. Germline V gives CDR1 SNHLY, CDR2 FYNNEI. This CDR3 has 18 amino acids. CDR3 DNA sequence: TGTGCCAGCGAAAAATCTGTCGAGATGGGGACGGCAAGATATGGCTACACCTTC. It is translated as CASEKSVEMGTARYGYTF. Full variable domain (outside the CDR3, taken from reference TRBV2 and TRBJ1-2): EPEVTQTPSHQVTQMGQEVILRCVPISNHLYFYWYRQILGQKVEFLVSFYNNEISEKSEIFDDQFSVERPDGSNFTLKIRSTKLEDSAMYFCASEKSVEMGTARYGYTFGSGTRLTVV.

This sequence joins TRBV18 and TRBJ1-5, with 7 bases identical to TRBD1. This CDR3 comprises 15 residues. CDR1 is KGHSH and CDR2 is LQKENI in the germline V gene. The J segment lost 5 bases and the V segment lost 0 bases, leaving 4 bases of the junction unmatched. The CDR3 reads CASSPPSGGYQPQHF. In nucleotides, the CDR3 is TGTGCCAGCTCACCACCCTCAGGGGGATATCAGCCCCAGCATTTT.

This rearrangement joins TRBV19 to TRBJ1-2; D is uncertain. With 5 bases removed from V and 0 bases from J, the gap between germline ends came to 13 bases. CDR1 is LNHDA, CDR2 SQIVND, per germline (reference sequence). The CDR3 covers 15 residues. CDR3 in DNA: TGTGCCAGTAGTTTTGACCCACAAGCTAACTATGGCTACACCTTC. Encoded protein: CASSFDPQANYGYTF.

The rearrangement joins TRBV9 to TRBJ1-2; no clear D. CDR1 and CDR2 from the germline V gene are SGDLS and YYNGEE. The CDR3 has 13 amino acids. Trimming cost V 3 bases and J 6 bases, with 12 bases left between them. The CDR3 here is CASSGLSGDGYTF. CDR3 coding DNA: TGTGCCAGCAGCGGACTGTCTGGGGATGGCTACACCTTC.

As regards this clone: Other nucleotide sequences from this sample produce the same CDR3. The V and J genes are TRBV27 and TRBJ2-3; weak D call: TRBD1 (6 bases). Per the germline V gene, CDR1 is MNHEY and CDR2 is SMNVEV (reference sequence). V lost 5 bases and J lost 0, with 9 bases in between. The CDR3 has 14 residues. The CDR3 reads CASSLGHSTDTQYF. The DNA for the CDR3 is TGTGCCAGCAGTCTGGGACACAGCACAGATACGCAGTATTTT.